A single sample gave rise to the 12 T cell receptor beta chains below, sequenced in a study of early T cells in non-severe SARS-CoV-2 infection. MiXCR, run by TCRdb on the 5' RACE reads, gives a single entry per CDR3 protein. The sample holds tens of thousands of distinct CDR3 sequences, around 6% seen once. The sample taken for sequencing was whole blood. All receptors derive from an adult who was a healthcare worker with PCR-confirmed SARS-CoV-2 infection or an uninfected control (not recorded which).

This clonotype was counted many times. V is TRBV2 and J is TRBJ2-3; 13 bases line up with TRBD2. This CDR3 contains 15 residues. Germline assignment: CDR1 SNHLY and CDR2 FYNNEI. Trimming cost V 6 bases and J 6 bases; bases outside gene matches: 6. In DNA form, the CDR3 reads TGTGCCAGCAGGCCCGGACTAGCGGGGGAGGATACGCAGTATTTT. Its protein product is CASRPGLAGEDTQYF.

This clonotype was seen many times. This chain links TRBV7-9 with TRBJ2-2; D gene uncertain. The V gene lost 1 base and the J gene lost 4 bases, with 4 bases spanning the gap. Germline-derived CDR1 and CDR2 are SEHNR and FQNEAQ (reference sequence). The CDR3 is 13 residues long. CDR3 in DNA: TGTGCCAGCAGCTTAGAACTCACCGGGGAGCTGTTTTTT. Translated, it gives CASSLELTGELFF. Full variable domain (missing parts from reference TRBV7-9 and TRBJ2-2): DTGVSQNPRHKITKRGQNVTFRCDPISEHNRLYWYRQTLGQGPEFLTYFQNEAQLEKSRLLSDRFSAERPKGSFSTLEIQRTEQGDSAMYLCASSLELTGELFFGEGSRLTVL.

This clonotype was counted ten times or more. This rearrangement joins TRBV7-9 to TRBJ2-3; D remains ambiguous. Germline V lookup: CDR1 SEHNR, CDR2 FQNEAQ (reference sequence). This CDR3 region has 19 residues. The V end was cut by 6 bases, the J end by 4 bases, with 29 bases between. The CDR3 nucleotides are TGTGCCAGCAGGATCGTGATTTTCCATTTACCACCCCGCCCAGATACGCAGTATTTT. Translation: CASRIVIFHLPPRPDTQYF.

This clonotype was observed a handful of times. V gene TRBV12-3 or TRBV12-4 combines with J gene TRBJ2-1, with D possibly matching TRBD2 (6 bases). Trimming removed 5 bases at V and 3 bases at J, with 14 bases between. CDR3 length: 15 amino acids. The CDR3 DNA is TGTGCCAGCAGTCTCGCGGGGCGGATCTACAATGAGCAGTTCTTC. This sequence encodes CASSLAGRIYNEQFF.

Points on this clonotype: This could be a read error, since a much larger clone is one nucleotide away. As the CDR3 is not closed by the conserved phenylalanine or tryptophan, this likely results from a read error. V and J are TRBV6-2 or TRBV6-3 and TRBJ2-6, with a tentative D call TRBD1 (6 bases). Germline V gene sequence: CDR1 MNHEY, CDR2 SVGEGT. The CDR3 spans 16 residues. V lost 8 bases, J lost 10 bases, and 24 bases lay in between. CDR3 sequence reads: CASRDDRHYKVNVLTL. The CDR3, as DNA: TGTGCCAGCCGAGACGACAGGCACTACAAGGTTAACGTCCTGACTCTC.

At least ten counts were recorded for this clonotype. CDR3 DNA: TGCAGTGCCCCAAGACTAGCCGGAAGCACAGATACGCAGTATTTT. Its protein is CSAPRLAGSTDTQYF. The chain recombines TRBV20-1 with TRBJ2-3; 7 bases fit TRBD2. Germline CDR1 DFQATT, CDR2 SNEGSKA (reference sequence). The CDR3 is made up of 15 amino acids. V was pared by 6 bases and J by 0 bases, with 9 bases of the junction left unmatched.

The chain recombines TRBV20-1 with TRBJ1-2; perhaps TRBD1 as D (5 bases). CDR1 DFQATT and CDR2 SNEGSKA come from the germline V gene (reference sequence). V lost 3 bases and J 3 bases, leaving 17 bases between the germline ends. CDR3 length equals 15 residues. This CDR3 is CSASGHFVSDYGYTF. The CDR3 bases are TGCAGTGCTAGTGGACACTTTGTATCAGACTATGGCTACACCTTC.

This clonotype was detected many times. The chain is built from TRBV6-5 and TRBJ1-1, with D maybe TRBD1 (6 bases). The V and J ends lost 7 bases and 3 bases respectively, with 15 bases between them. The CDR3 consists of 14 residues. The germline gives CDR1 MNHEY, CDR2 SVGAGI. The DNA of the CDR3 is TGTGCCAGCAAACTTACAGGGACATACACTGAAGCTTTCTTT. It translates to CASKLTGTYTEAFF.

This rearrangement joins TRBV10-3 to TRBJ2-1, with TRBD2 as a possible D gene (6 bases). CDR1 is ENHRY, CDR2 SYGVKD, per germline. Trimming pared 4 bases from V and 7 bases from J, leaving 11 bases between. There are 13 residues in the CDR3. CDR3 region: CAISGAGRNEQFF. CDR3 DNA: TGTGCCATCAGTGGCGCGGGAAGGAATGAGCAGTTCTTC.

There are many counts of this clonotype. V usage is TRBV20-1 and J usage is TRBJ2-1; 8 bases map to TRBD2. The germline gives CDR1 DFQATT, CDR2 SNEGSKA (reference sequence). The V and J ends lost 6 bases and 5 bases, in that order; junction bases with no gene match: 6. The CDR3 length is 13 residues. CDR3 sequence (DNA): TGCAGTGCAGTAGGGACTAGAGACAATGAGCAGTTCTTC. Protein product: CSAVGTRDNEQFF.

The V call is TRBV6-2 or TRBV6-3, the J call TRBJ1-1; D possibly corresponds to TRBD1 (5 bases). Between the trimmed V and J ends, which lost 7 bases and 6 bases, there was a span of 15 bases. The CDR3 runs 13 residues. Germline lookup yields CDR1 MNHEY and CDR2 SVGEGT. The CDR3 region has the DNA TGTGCCAGCACTCCGGGGATGGGGGCTGAAGCTTTCTTT. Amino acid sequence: CASTPGMGAEAFF.

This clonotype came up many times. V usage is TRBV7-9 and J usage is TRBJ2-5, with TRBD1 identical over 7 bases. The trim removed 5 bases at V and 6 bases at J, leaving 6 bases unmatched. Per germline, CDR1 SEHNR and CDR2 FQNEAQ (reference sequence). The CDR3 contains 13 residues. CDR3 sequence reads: CASSDRDRKTQYF. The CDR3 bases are TGTGCCAGCAGCGACCGGGACAGAAAGACCCAGTACTTC.